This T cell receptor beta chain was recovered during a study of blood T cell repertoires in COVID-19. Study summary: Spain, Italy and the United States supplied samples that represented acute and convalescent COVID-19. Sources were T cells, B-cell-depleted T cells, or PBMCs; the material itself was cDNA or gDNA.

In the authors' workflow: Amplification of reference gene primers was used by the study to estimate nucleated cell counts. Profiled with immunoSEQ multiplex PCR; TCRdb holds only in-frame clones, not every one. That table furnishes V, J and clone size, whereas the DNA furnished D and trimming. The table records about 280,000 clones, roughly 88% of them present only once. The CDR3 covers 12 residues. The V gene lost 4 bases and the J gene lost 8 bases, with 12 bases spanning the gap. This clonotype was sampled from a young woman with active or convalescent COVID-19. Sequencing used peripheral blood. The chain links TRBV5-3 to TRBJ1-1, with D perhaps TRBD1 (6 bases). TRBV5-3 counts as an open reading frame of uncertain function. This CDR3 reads CARSLPRGEAFF. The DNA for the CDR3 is TGTGCCAGAAGCCTGCCGAGGGGGGAAGCTTTCTTT.